A selection of T cell receptor beta chains follows, all from one sample in a study of beta chain features in type 1 diabetes. TCRdb keeps only in-frame clones here, not all; method: immunoSEQ multiplex PCR. The sample includes about 210,000 clones, approximately 11% of them seen just once. Material for sequencing was central memory CD4+ T cells from blood. These receptors originate from a man aged 18 to 29 in good health. CDR3s include the opening cysteine and the closing phenylalanine or tryptophan. D genes are given only for firm matches. Rows may omit the clone size; those that give it use once, few, many or a size class.

d_call,v_call,clone_size,j_call,cdr3_nt,cdr3_aa
TRBD1,TRBV19,many,TRBJ1-5,TGTGCCAGTAGGGGCCGGGACAGAGTAAATCAGCCCCAGCATTTT,CASRGRDRVNQPQHF
.,TRBV10-3,.,TRBJ1-1,TGTGCCATCAGTGAGTCGAGGGAGACTGAAGCTTTCTTT,CAISESRETEAFF
.,TRBV9,many,TRBJ1-2,TGTGCCAGCAGCCCGACGAATCTGGGCTACACCTTC,CASSPTNLGYTF
.,TRBV4-3,few,TRBJ1-1,TGCGCCAGCAGCCAAGGGGACAAGAACACTGAAGCTTTCTTT,CASSQGDKNTEAFF
TRBD2,TRBV4-2,.,TRBJ2-7,TGTGCCAGCAGCCAAGGACTAGCGGGAGGCTACGAGCAGTACTTC,CASSQGLAGGYEQYF
.,TRBV10-3,few,TRBJ2-5,TGTGCCATCAGTGAGTCGATTGGGGCACCGGAAGAGACCCAGTACTTC,CAISESIGAPEETQYF
.,TRBV5-1,few,TRBJ2-2,TGCGCCAGCAGCTTGGAAGCGAACACCGGGGAGCTGTTTTTT,CASSLEANTGELFF
.,TRBV5-6,.,TRBJ2-7,TGTGCCAGCAGAAGCGTAGGGGGACGGAGGTTAGAGCAGTACTTC,CASRSVGGRRLEQYF
TRBD1,TRBV6-1,few,TRBJ2-7,TGTGCCAGCAGTGAACGGACAGGGGGTTACGAGCAGTACTTC,CASSERTGGYEQYF
.,TRBV30,few,TRBJ1-5,TGTGCCTGGAGTGCCCTACGGGGCTCGGAGCCCCAGCATTTT,CAWSALRGSEPQHF
.,TRBV21-1,many,TRBJ2-1,TGTGCCAGCAGCCTTTCGGCGGATGAGCAGTTCTTC,CASSLSADEQFF
.,TRBV5-1,.,TRBJ2-1,TGCGCCAGCAGACGATCTGGCGGGATTACCTACAATGAGCAGTTCTTC,CASRRSGGITYNEQFF
.,TRBV5-4,.,TRBJ2-3,TGTGCCAGCACCCACAGGGAGGCAACAGATACGCAGTATTTT,CASTHREATDTQYF
.,TRBV25-1,many,TRBJ1-1,TGTGCCAGCCTAGCTTACTCGAAGGGGAGCACTGAAGCTTTCTTT,CASLAYSKGSTEAFF
.,TRBV29-1,few,TRBJ2-1,TGCAGCGTTGGACAGGCACAATCCTACAATGAGCAGTTCTTC,CSVGQAQSYNEQFF
TRBD2,TRBV7-9,few,TRBJ2-2,TGTGCCAGCAGCTTTGGGACTAGCCACACCGGGGAGCTGTTTTTT,CASSFGTSHTGELFF
.,TRBV5-4,.,TRBJ2-2,TGTGCCAGCAGCTTGGGCGGGGTCGGCGGGGAGCTGTTTTTT,CASSLGGVGGELFF
TRBD2,TRBV4-2,.,TRBJ2-1,TGTGCCAGCAGCCCAGAAGCGGGAGGAGTCTACAATGAGCAGTTCTTC,CASSPEAGGVYNEQFF
.,TRBV4-1,many,TRBJ2-4,TGCGCCAGCAGCCAAGATACGGGGAACATTCAGTACTTC,CASSQDTGNIQYF
TRBD2,TRBV18,few,TRBJ2-3,TGTGCCAGCTCAGGGACTAGCGGGATGACAGATACGCAGTATTTT,CASSGTSGMTDTQYF
TRBD1,TRBV30,few,TRBJ1-5,TGTGCCAGCTCGGGGGACAGAAATCAGCCCCAGCATTTT,CASSGDRNQPQHF
.,TRBV29-1,many,TRBJ1-4,TGCAGCGTTTCGGACCCCGCGCGGGAAAAACTGTTTTTT,CSVSDPAREKLFF
.,TRBV30,.,TRBJ1-3,TGTGCCTGGAGTGGATCGGTCGGAAACACCATATATTTT,CAWSGSVGNTIYF
.,TRBV14,few,TRBJ2-5,TGTGCCAGCAGCAACCAGGGTGTAGAGACCCAGTACTTC,CASSNQGVETQYF
.,TRBV29-1,few,TRBJ2-7,TGCAGCGTTGAAGAGGCAGGGCAAGAGCAGTACTTC,CSVEEAGQEQYF
.,TRBV27,few,TRBJ2-1,TGTGCCACCCTCCCGGGAAGGACGTTTTCTAATGAGCAGTTCTTC,CATLPGRTFSNEQFF
TRBD1,TRBV7-2,.,TRBJ1-4,TGTGCCAGCAGCCCCGGACAGGGGGCCGAAAAACTGTTTTTT,CASSPGQGAEKLFF
.,TRBV18,few,TRBJ1-1,TGTGCCAGCTCTCCCAACCCCGGGACCCTCGACACTGAAGCTTTCTTT,CASSPNPGTLDTEAFF
.,TRBV28,once,TRBJ2-7,TGTGCCAGCAGTTCCGACAGGTGGCTGTACTTC,CASSSDRWLYF
.,TRBV7-2,few,TRBJ2-7,TGTGCCAGCAGCACAATTGGCGGGACAACCTACGAGCAGTACTTC,CASSTIGGTTYEQYF
TRBD2,TRBV10-3,.,TRBJ2-1,TGTGCCACCCTACCGACTAGCACTAACAATGAGCAGTTCTTC,CATLPTSTNNEQFF
TRBD2,TRBV30,few,TRBJ2-3,TGTGCCTGGAGTGTAGGCGGGAGGGCCGCAGATACGCAGTATTTT,CAWSVGGRAADTQYF
.,TRBV9,few,TRBJ2-2,TGTGCCAGCAGTCGCCTGGACCCCGGGGAGCTGTTTTTT,CASSRLDPGELFF
.,TRBV10-3,.,TRBJ2-7,TGTGCCATCAGTGGGATTATGACATCAACCTACGAGCAGTACTTC,CAISGIMTSTYEQYF
TRBD1,TRBV5-8,.,TRBJ2-5,TGTGCCAGCATCATCAGGGGGCGCGGAGAGACCCAGTACTTC,CASIIRGRGETQYF
TRBD1,TRBV30,many,TRBJ1-2,TGTGCCGGGACAGGGGGCTATGGCTACACCTTC,CAGTGGYGYTF
.,TRBV5-8,.,TRBJ1-1,TGTGCCAGCAGCTTGCTACAGGAACACGCTGAAGCTTTCTTT,CASSLLQEHAEAFF
TRBD1,TRBV9,few,TRBJ2-7,TGTGCCAGCAGCGTAGAAGCAGCAGGGGGATACGAGCAGTACTTC,CASSVEAAGGYEQYF
TRBD1,TRBV15,.,TRBJ2-1,TGTGCCACCGAGACAGGGGCCTACAATGAGCAGTTCTTC,CATETGAYNEQFF
.,TRBV10-3,few,TRBJ2-1,TGTGCCATCAGTGACCCGGGCGGTAAGGGAGCGTGGAATGAGCAGTTCTTC,CAISDPGGKGAWNEQFF
.,TRBV30,.,TRBJ2-3,TGTGCCTGGGGCTTAGGGAACACAGATACGCAGTATTTT,CAWGLGNTDTQYF
.,TRBV15,few,TRBJ1-4,TGTGCCACCAGCAGGGACTGGACAGCCTCTAATGAAAAACTGTTTTTT,CATSRDWTASNEKLFF
.,TRBV5-5,many,TRBJ2-5,TGTGCCAGCAGCTCCTATGCGGTAGAGACCCAGTACTTC,CASSSYAVETQYF
.,TRBV27,few,TRBJ1-4,TGTGCCAGCAGTTTATCATGGGGCGGGGAAAAACTGTTTTTT,CASSLSWGGEKLFF
TRBD2,TRBV29-1,few,TRBJ2-7,TGCAGCGTTGGGGTTGTGGGACTACTCTACGAGCAGTACTTC,CSVGVVGLLYEQYF
.,TRBV30,few,TRBJ1-2,TGTGCTACTGGCGCCCGAGCTAACTATGGCTACACCTTC,CATGARANYGYTF
.,TRBV4-2,few,TRBJ2-2,TGTGCCAGCAGCTTCGGGACGACCCACACCGGGGAGCTGTTTTTT,CASSFGTTHTGELFF
.,TRBV2,few,TRBJ2-5,TGTGCCAGCAGTGAAGGAAAGGGCGAGACCCAGTACTTC,CASSEGKGETQYF
.,TRBV4-2,.,TRBJ2-4,TGTGCCAGCAGCCAAGATCAGGGGACGGTACGGAAATTC,CASSQDQGTVRKF
TRBD1,TRBV30,few,TRBJ2-7,TGTGCCTGGAGCCCCGGGACAGAGCCCTACGAGCAGTACTTC,CAWSPGTEPYEQYF
.,TRBV29-1,few,TRBJ2-7,TGCAGCGTGAGACAGTCCCTCTCCTACGAGCAGTACTTC,CSVRQSLSYEQYF
.,TRBV28,many,TRBJ2-5,TGTGCCAGCAGTTGGACGACGGTGTACCAAGAGACCCAGTACTTC,CASSWTTVYQETQYF
.,TRBV9,few,TRBJ1-3,TGTGCCAGCAGCCCCGCAGACAGGGGAAACACCATATATTTT,CASSPADRGNTIYF
TRBD2,TRBV15,few,TRBJ2-1,TGTGCCACCAGCAGACTAGCGGCGGGCCCTCTCGATGAGCAGTTCTTC,CATSRLAAGPLDEQFF
.,TRBV7-7,.,TRBJ2-5,TGTGCTAGCAGCTTCGGGGGCTCCCAAGAGACCCAGTACTTC,CASSFGGSQETQYF
TRBD1,TRBV7-9,many,TRBJ1-5,TGTGCCAGCAGCTCGGGCCGACAGGGTCCCAATCAGCCCCAGCATTTT,CASSSGRQGPNQPQHF
.,TRBV18,few,TRBJ2-5,TGTGCCAGCTCACCATTGTCACTCCGCCAAGAGACCCAGTACTTC,CASSPLSLRQETQYF
.,TRBV29-1,few,TRBJ1-2,TGCAGCGTTGGGAGGGCGCGGGACTATGGCTACACCTTC,CSVGRARDYGYTF
.,TRBV7-6,few,TRBJ2-5,TGTGCCAGCAGCTTCGGGGGTCAAGAGACCCAGTACTTC,CASSFGGQETQYF
TRBD2,TRBV7-2,few,TRBJ2-3,TGTGCCAGCAGCTTCCTGGAGGGACTAGCGGCAGATACGCAGTATTTT,CASSFLEGLAADTQYF